This T cell receptor (beta chain) was recorded in a study of follicular helper T cells after annual influenza vaccination. Documented time point: 2014-2015 season, pre-vaccination. Donors were community-dwelling with no influenza vaccine in the prior 6 months. Study-level points and caveats: Productive TCRB sequences came from only roughly 10-23% of cells. Recurrent ICOS+CD38+ cTfh clonotypes included tetramer and AIM influenza-specific ones.

The germline V gene encodes CDR1 MGHDK and CDR2 SYGVNS. Trimming pared 1 base from V and 4 bases from J, leaving 23 bases between. The CDR3 loop spans 18 amino acids. The count of this clone is one. Its antigen remains unknown. Profiled with immunoSEQ multiplex PCR; TCRdb holds only in-frame clones, not every one. The data contain roughly 13,000 clones, roughly 78% of them singletons. The sequencing used CXCR5- memory CD4+ T cells sorted from blood, collected on the day of influenza vaccination. This clonotype originated in an adult who received the influenza vaccine. V is TRBV25-1 and J is TRBJ2-7; maybe TRBD1 (5 bases). This chain's CDR3 is CASSEWAQVESNCYEQYF. CDR3 nucleotide sequence: TGTGCCAGCAGTGAATGGGCACAGGTGGAGAGTAATTGTTACGAGCAGTACTTC.